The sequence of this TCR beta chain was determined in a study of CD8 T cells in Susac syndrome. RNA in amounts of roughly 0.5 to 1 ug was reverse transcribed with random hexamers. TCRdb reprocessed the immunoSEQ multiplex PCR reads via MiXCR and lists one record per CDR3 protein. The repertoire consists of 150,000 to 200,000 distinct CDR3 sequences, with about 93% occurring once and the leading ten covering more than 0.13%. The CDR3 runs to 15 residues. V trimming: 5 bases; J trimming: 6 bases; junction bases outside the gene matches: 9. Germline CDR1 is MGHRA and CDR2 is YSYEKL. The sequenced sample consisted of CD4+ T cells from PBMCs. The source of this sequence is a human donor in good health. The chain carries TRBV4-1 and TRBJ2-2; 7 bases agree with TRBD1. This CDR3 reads CASSYRDSLSGELFF. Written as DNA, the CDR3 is TGCGCCAGCAGCTACAGGGACAGTCTCTCCGGGGAGCTGTTTTTT.